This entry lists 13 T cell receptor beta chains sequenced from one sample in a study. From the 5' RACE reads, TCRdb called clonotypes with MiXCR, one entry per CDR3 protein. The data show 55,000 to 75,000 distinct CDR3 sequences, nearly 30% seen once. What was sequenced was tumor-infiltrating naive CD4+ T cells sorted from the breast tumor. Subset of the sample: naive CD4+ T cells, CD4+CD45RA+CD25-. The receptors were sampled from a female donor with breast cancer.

CDR3 nucleotides: TGCAGTGCTATTGGGCCGGGACTAGCGAGAGAGACCCAGTACTTC. Its protein product is CSAIGPGLARETQYF. The chain combines TRBV20-1 with TRBJ2-5, with TRBD2 matching over 10 bases. V lost 4 bases, J lost 4 bases, and 9 bases stayed unmatched. The CDR3 contains 15 residues. CDR1 DFQATT and CDR2 SNEGSKA come from the germline V gene (reference sequence).

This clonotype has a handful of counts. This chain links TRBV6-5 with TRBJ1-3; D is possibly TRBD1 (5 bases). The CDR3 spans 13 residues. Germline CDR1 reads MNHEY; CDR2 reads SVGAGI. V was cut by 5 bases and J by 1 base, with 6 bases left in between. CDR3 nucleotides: TGTGCCAGCAGTGCAGGGTCTGGAAACACCATATATTTT. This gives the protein CASSAGSGNTIYF.

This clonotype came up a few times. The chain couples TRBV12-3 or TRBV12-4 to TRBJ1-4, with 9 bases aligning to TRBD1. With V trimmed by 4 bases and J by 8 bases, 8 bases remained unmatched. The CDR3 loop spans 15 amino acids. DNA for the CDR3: TGTGCCAGCAGTTCCACCGGGACAGGGAACGAAAAACTGTTTTTT. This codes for CASSSTGTGNEKLFF.

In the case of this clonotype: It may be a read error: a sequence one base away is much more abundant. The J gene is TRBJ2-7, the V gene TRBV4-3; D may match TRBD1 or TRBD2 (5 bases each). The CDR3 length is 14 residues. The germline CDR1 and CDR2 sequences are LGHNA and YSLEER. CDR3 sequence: CTSSHRDGSYEQYF. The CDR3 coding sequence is TGCACCAGCAGCCATAGGGACGGATCCTACGAGCAGTACTTC.

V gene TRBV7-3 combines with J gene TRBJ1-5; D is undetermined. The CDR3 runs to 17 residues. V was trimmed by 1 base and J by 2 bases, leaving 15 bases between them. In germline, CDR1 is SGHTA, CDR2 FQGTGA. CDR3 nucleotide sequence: TGTGCCAGCAGCTTAAGACTTCTACAGCCAGGCAATCAGCCCCAGCATTTT. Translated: CASSLRLLQPGNQPQHF.

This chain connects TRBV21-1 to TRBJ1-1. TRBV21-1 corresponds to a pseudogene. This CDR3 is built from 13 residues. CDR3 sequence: CASSRDLVTEASF. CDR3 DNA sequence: TGTGCCAGCAGCCGGGACTTGGTCACTGAAGCTTCCTTT.

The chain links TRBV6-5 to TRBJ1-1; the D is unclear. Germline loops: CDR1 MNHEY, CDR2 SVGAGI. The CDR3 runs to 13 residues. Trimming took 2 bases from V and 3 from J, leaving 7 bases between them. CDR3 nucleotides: TGTGCCAGCAGTTACGTGCCCGACACTGAAGCTTTCTTT. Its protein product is CASSYVPDTEAFF.

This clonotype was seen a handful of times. CDR3 in amino acids: CASSQPGQGDTEAFF. The CDR3 DNA follows: TGTGCCAGCAGCCAGCCGGGACAGGGGGACACTGAAGCTTTCTTT. The V and J genes are TRBV3-1 and TRBJ1-1; 11 nucleotides agree with TRBD1. In germline, CDR1 is LGHDT, CDR2 YNNKEL (reference sequence). With V trimmed by 3 bases and J by 3 bases, 3 bases remained unmatched. This CDR3 spans 15 amino acids.

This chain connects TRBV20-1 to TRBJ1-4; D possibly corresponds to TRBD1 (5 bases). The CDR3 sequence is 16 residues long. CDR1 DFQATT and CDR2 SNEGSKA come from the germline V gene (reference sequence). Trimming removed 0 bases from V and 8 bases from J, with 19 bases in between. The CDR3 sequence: CSARDPMTARGEKLFF. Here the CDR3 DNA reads TGCAGTGCTAGAGATCCGATGACAGCCCGCGGGGAAAAACTGTTTTTT.

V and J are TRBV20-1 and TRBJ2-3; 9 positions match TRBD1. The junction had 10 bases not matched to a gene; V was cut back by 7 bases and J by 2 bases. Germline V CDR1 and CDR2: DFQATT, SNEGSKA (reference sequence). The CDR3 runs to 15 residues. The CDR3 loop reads CSVLVGTGPTDTQYF. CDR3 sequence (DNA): TGCAGTGTCCTGGTCGGGACAGGGCCCACAGATACGCAGTATTTT.

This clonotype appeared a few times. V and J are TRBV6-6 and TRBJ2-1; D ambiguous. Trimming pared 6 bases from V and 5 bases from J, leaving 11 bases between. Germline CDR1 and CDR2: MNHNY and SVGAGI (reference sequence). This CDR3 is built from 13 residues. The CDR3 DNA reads TGTGCCAGCAGGATAACCCAAGACAATGAGCAGTTCTTC. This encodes CASRITQDNEQFF.

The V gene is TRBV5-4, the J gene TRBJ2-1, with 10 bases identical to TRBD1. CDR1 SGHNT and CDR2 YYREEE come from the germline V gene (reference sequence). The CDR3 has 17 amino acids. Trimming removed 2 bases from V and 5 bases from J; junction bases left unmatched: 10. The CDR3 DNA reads TGTGCCAGCAGCTTAGGTGCCGGGACAGGGGTCCACAATGAGCAGTTCTTC. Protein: CASSLGAGTGVHNEQFF.

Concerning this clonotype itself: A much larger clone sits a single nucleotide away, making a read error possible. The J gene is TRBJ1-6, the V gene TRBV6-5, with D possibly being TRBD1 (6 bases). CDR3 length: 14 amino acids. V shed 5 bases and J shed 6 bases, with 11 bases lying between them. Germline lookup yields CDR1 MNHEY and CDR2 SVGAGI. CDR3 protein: CASSPGDINSPLHF. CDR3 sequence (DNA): TGTGCCAGCAGTCCTGGGGACATTAATTCACCCCTCCACTTT.